This TCR beta chain was recorded in a study of T cell responses to AZD1222 COVID-19 vaccine. About this clone itself: The antigen is undetermined.

Produced via immunoSEQ multiplex PCR; TCRdb's table is partial and in-frame only. The data contain about 120,000 clones, around 90% of them singletons. Trimming cost V 4 bases and J 0 bases, with 9 bases left between them. The CDR3 is 14 amino acids. Germline-derived CDR1 and CDR2 are KGHSH and LQKENI. Overall study findings and caveats: Donors were largely white British and mainly female; clonal diversity was possibly underestimated.

The receptor was derived from an adult who received the AZD1222 COVID-19 vaccine. Sequences were derived from peripheral blood, sampled 28 days after the second AZD1222 dose. V and J are TRBV18 and TRBJ1-2; perhaps TRBD1 as D (5 bases). The CDR3 reads CASSRDGANYGYTF. The CDR3 bases are TGTGCCAGCTCACGGGACGGAGCTAACTATGGCTACACCTTC.